This entry describes one T cell receptor (beta chain). These data come from a study of regulatory T cells in long-lasting Graves disease. Germline-derived CDR1 and CDR2 are MGHRA and YSYEKL. The CDR3 length is 15 residues. Deletions cut 1 base from V and 3 bases from J, with 12 bases between. The TCR beta library used iRepertoire HTBI primers with Arm-PCR amplification of CDR3. TCRdb analysed the multiplex PCR reads with MiXCR anew, one entry per CDR3 protein. The repertoire holds approximately 290,000 distinct CDR3 sequences, with 20% to 25% as singletons. Indicated time point: persistent/refractory GD, antithyroid drugs over 5 years with positive TRAb. PBMC-derived RNA was used for the TCR library.

The chain has TRBV4-1 and TRBJ1-2; D is perhaps TRBD1 (6 bases). The TCR originated in a female donor with Graves disease. The sample consisted of peripheral blood mononuclear cells (PBMCs), taken when the disease was refractory, from a patient treated with antithyroid drugs. CDR3 residues: CASSQGRGTDYGYTF. The CDR3 DNA is TGCGCCAGCAGCCAAGGGAGGGGGACTGACTATGGCTACACCTTC.